The 26 T cell receptor beta chains in this list originate from one sample, sequenced in a study of control samples from healthy donors and cancer patients. The data were produced by immunoSEQ multiplex PCR, yet TCRdb's version contains in-frame clones alone and is incomplete. The data hold 60,000 to 70,000 clones, with 70% to 90% observed a single time. The sequenced material came from blood. The receptors were sampled from a man aged 35 to 55 in good health.

The V gene is TRBV9, the J gene TRBJ1-3; D not certain. The length of the CDR3 is 15 residues. Trimming pared 0 bases from V and 4 bases from J, leaving 11 bases between. The germline gives CDR1 SGDLS, CDR2 YYNGEE. CDR3 sequence (DNA): TGTGCCAGCAGCGTAGTTCCTCTGCCGGGAAACACCATATATTTT. Protein: CASSVVPLPGNTIYF.

V usage is TRBV2 and J usage is TRBJ1-4; TRBD1 aligns across 9 bases. The trim removed 8 bases at V and 8 bases at J, leaving 9 bases unmatched. Germline assignment: CDR1 SNHLY and CDR2 FYNNEI. The CDR3 spans 14 residues. CDR3 protein: CASRRGQGEEKLFF. The CDR3, as DNA: TGTGCCAGCCGACGGGGACAGGGAGAAGAAAAACTGTTTTTT.

The chain combines TRBV9 with TRBJ2-1; D call uncertain. This CDR3 is 15 amino acids long. V was shortened by 0 bases and J by 2 bases, with 9 bases between the two germline ends. The germline gives CDR1 SGDLS, CDR2 YYNGEE. The CDR3 region is CASSVDVIPYNEQFF. The CDR3 DNA reads as TGTGCCAGCAGCGTAGACGTGATACCCTACAATGAGCAGTTCTTC.

This clone was observed a single time. The chain uses TRBV7-2 and TRBJ2-1; 11 bases fit TRBD2. J gave up 8 bases and V 4 bases, and 7 bases lay outside the gene matches. Germline V gives CDR1 SGHTA, CDR2 FQGNSA. The length of the CDR3 is 15 residues. CDR3 DNA: TGTGCCAGCAGCTCTATAGCGGGGGGGCCTCATGAGCAGTTCTTC. It codes for CASSSIAGGPHEQFF.

J is TRBJ1-1 and V is TRBV29-1, with D uncertain. The CDR3 covers 11 residues. Trimming removed 4 bases from V and 4 bases from J, with 7 bases in between. Per the germline V gene, CDR1 is SQVTM and CDR2 is ANQGSEA. In DNA form, the CDR3 reads TGCAGCGTTGGCCGGCCCACTGAAGCTTTCTTT. This codes for CSVGRPTEAFF.

The chain is built from TRBV7-2 and TRBJ2-5; D remains unclear. Germline CDR1 SGHTA, CDR2 FQGNSA. V lost 1 base to trimming and J lost 1 base, with 16 bases between them. The CDR3 extends over 17 amino acids. As DNA, the CDR3 is TGTGCCAGCAGCTTAGACGTCCTTTCGGGTTTCCAAGAGACCCAGTACTTC. Translation: CASSLDVLSGFQETQYF. The whole variable domain, remainder taken from reference TRBV7-2 and TRBJ2-5, is GAGVSQSPSNKVTEKGKDVELRCDPISGHTALYWYRQSLGQGLEFLIYFQGNSAPDKSGLPSDRFSAERTGGSVSTLTIQRTQQEDSAVYLCASSLDVLSGFQETQYFGPGTRLLVL.

The chain carries TRBV6-2 or TRBV6-3 and TRBJ1-1; 8 nucleotides agree with TRBD1. CDR1 and CDR2 (germline): MNHEY, SVGEGT. The V and J ends lost 5 bases and 0 bases, in that order; junction bases with no gene match: 2. The CDR3 loop spans 14 amino acids. Here the CDR3 reads CASSKDRVNTEAFF. The CDR3 region has the DNA TGTGCCAGCAGTAAGGACAGGGTGAACACTGAAGCTTTCTTT.

The chain has TRBV7-3 and TRBJ2-1; TRBD2 agrees at 16 bases. The CDR3 is 15 amino acids. Germline CDR1 reads SGHTA; CDR2 reads FQGTGA. J was trimmed by 10 bases and V by 5 bases; bases with no gene match: 5. CDR3 DNA sequence: TGTGCCAGCAGCGGGACTAGCGGGAGGGCAGGGGAGCAGTTCTTC. Translating gives CASSGTSGRAGEQFF. Drawing the rest from reference TRBV7-3 and TRBJ2-1, the complete variable domain is GAGVSQTPSNKVTEKGKYVELRCDPISGHTALYWYRQSLGQGPEFLIYFQGTGAADDSGLPNDRFFAVRPEGSVSTLKIQRTERGDSAVYLCASSGTSGRAGEQFFGPGTRLTVL.

The chain uses TRBV6-1 and TRBJ2-7; 7 bases match TRBD1. The V gene's germline CDR1 is MNHNS and CDR2 SASEGT. J was trimmed by 3 bases and V by 1 base; bases with no gene match: 12. The CDR3 has 17 residues. The CDR3: CASSEGVGAGGIYEQYF. The CDR3 DNA follows: TGTGCCAGCAGTGAAGGGGTAGGGGCAGGGGGAATCTACGAGCAGTACTTC.

The chain is built from TRBV4-3 and TRBJ1-2, with 7 bases lining up with TRBD1. V lost 4 bases and J lost 0; bases outside the gene matches: 8. Germline loops: CDR1 LGHNA, CDR2 YSLEER. CDR3 size: 16 residues. In DNA form, the CDR3 reads TGCGCCAGCAGCCCGGTGGGACAGTCATCTAACTATGGCTACACCTTC. This translates into CASSPVGQSSNYGYTF.

V and J are TRBV16 and TRBJ1-5; 9 bases are shared with TRBD1. The junction had 7 bases not matched to a gene; V was cut back by 4 bases and J by 0 bases. This CDR3 region has 17 residues. Germline V gives CDR1 KGHSY, CDR2 FQNENV. This CDR3 reads CASSRTTGGYSNQPQHF. Here the CDR3 DNA reads TGTGCCAGCAGCCGAACGACAGGGGGGTATAGCAATCAGCCCCAGCATTTT.

The chain links TRBV6-5 to TRBJ1-2, with D hard to call. CDR3 size: 13 residues. Trimming stripped 11 bases from V and 4 bases from J, with 17 bases between. The germline V gene has CDR1 MNHEY and CDR2 SVGAGI. The CDR3 bases are TGTGCCGCCCGATCGGCCCAAATCTATGGCTACACCTTC. This translates into CAARSAQIYGYTF.

The chain combines TRBV6-4 with TRBJ2-1; D perhaps matches TRBD2 (5 bases). The CDR3 runs to 15 residues. V lost 5 bases to trimming and J lost 9 bases, with 20 bases between them. Looked up from germline, CDR1 is MRHNA and CDR2 is SNTAGT. The CDR3: CASSPVTGSYGEQFF. The CDR3 region has the DNA TGTGCCAGCAGTCCAGTGACGGGGTCATATGGTGAGCAGTTCTTC.

This rearrangement joins TRBV5-6 to TRBJ1-1; D call uncertain. CDR1 and CDR2 (germline): SGHDT, YYEEEE. Trimming cost V 1 base and J 2 bases, with 6 bases left between them. The CDR3 consists of 13 residues. CDR3 in DNA: TGTGCCAGCAGCTTGACAACCAACACTGAAGCTTTCTTT. This translates into CASSLTTNTEAFF. The whole variable domain, remainder taken from reference TRBV5-6 and TRBJ1-1, is DAGVTQSPTHLIKTRGQQVTLRCSPKSGHDTVSWYQQALGQGPQFIFQYYEEEERQRGNFPDRFSGHQFPNYSSELNVNALLLGDSALYLCASSLTTNTEAFFGQGTRLTVV.

V is TRBV3-1 (or the pseudogene TRBV3-2) and J is TRBJ2-3; no clear D. The V gene lost 1 base and the J gene lost 1 base, with 9 bases spanning the gap. The CDR3 is 15 residues long. The V gene's germline CDR1 is LGHDT and CDR2 YNNKEL (reference sequence). The CDR3 nucleotides read TGTGCCAGCAGCCAAGTTTGGGATCGCACAGATACGCAGTATTTT. It specifies CASSQVWDRTDTQYF.

V usage is TRBV6-5 and J usage is TRBJ1-1; the D is unclear. With 0 bases removed from V and 7 bases from J, the gap between germline ends came to 15 bases. This CDR3 is built from 15 residues. In germline, CDR1 is MNHEY, CDR2 SVGAGI. CDR3 DNA: TGTGCCAGCAGTTACTCGAGGTTGGGCGGCCTTGAAGCTTTCTTT. Protein sequence: CASSYSRLGGLEAFF.

The V gene is TRBV5-6, the J gene TRBJ1-4; no clear D. Germline loops: CDR1 SGHDT, CDR2 YYEEEE. The V end lost 6 bases, the J end lost 7 bases, and 19 bases lay between the germline ends. This CDR3 contains 15 residues. The CDR3 is CASISSSEGGEKLFF. DNA for the CDR3: TGTGCCAGCATCTCCTCGTCGGAGGGTGGTGAAAAACTGTTTTTT.

This clone was detected only once. V and J are TRBV18 and TRBJ1-1; D ambiguous. CDR3 size: 13 residues. CDR1 and CDR2 from the germline V gene are KGHSH and LQKENI. Trimming took 5 bases from V and 3 from J, leaving 10 bases between them. This CDR3 reads CASSVGGDTEAFF. CDR3 DNA sequence: TGTGCCAGCTCAGTGGGCGGCGACACTGAAGCTTTCTTT.

The rearrangement uses TRBV10-3 and TRBJ1-2, with TRBD1 matching over 9 bases. V shed 0 bases and J 13 bases; nucleotides not matched to a gene: 15. Germline V lookup: CDR1 ENHRY, CDR2 SYGVKD. This CDR3 region has 16 residues. In nucleotides, the CDR3 is TGTGCCATCAGTGAGTCAATTAGGGGACAGGGTCCTGTTCGCACCTTC. Residues: CAISESIRGQGPVRTF.

This clone was seen once. This chain uses TRBV4-3 with TRBJ2-1; 7 nucleotides align to TRBD1. V lost 0 bases, J lost 3 bases, and 2 bases stayed unmatched. This CDR3 spans 15 amino acids. Germline lookup yields CDR1 LGHNA and CDR2 YSLEER. CDR3 nucleotide sequence: TGCGCCAGCAGCCAAGATCGGACAGGCTACAATGAGCAGTTCTTC. It specifies CASSQDRTGYNEQFF.

The chain combines TRBV7-2 with TRBJ2-2; no clear D gene. The CDR3 extends over 13 amino acids. Trimming removed 1 base at V and 9 bases at J, with 9 bases between. Germline CDR1 reads SGHTA; CDR2 reads FQGNSA. The CDR3 protein is CASSLGDSRELFF. The DNA of the CDR3 is TGTGCCAGCAGCTTAGGCGATTCGAGGGAGCTGTTTTTT.

V is TRBV29-1 and J is TRBJ2-1; TRBD1 might be the D (5 bases). Germline V gene lookup returns CDR1 SQVTM and CDR2 ANQGSEA. V was cut by 4 bases and J by 4 bases, with 17 bases left in between. This CDR3 has 15 amino acids. The DNA of the CDR3 is TGCAGCGTTGGTTCTGGGGCTAGTAGGTACAATGAGCAGTTCTTC. It is translated as CSVGSGASRYNEQFF.

V usage is TRBV2 and J usage is TRBJ2-5, with 7 bases matching TRBD1. The CDR3 contains 14 residues. The germline V gene encodes CDR1 SNHLY and CDR2 FYNNEI. With 5 bases clipped from V and 5 bases from J, the junction kept 8 bases outside the gene matches. The CDR3 sequence is CASSREGGGETQYF. CDR3 DNA: TGTGCCAGCAGTCGCGAAGGGGGCGGTGAGACCCAGTACTTC.

The rearrangement links TRBV28 to TRBJ1-5; maybe TRBD1 (6 bases). Trimming stripped 6 bases from V and 4 bases from J, with 13 bases between. The CDR3 has 14 amino acids. Germline-derived CDR1 and CDR2 are MDHEN and SYDVKM. CDR3 in amino acids: CASSGQIGNQPQHF. CDR3 nucleotides: TGTGCCAGCAGCGGACAGATCGGGAATCAGCCCCAGCATTTT.

The chain combines TRBV24-1 with TRBJ2-7; 14 positions agree with TRBD2. Germline CDR1 reads KGHDR; CDR2 reads SFDVKD. V was pared by 3 bases and J by 5 bases, with 8 bases of the junction left unmatched. The CDR3 loop spans 17 amino acids. The CDR3 loop is CATSDTGTSGRRNEQYF. CDR3 in DNA: TGTGCCACCAGTGATACCGGGACTAGCGGGAGAAGGAACGAGCAGTACTTC.

Only a few counts were recorded for this clone. V is TRBV27 and J is TRBJ1-6; D is ambiguous. The V gene's germline CDR1 is MNHEY and CDR2 SMNVEV (reference sequence). The CDR3 is made up of 16 amino acids. Trimming stripped 3 bases from V and 3 bases from J, with 12 bases between. CDR3 in DNA: TGTGCCAGCAGTTTCCTTGACAACTACTATAATTCACCCCTCCACTTT. Amino acid sequence: CASSFLDNYYNSPLHF.